The TCR beta chain under discussion was sequenced for a study of CD8+CD57+ T cells in acquired aplastic anemia (dated by TCRdb to 2017 to 2018). With respect to the entire study: Extracted DNA from sorted CD4+ and CD8+ cells averaged around 2.9 ug, ranging from roughly 0.2 to 30 ug. A CD8+CD57+ expansion meant a frequency higher than the mean frequency seen in healthy subjects. The full study reports these points: Over 25 CD8+ CDR3 sequences were found in both patients and controls but appeared to be highly expressed in patients and within the immunodominant clones of the patients. Patients and healthy controls showed no significant difference in CD8+ Simpson's diversity (P=0.060).

Genomic DNA served as template for TCR beta VDJ combination and CDR3 sequence profiling. TCR repertoire sequencing was run on an Illumina HiSeq 2000. For the original study's pipeline: TRBV/TRBJ rearrangement plots, CDR3 size and DJ length profiles, and Simpson's diversity index were used to evaluate the repertoires. Whichever DNA sequence was most abundant in the deep sequencing data was defined as the immunodominant clone. CDR3 amino acid sequences were checked for sharing between subjects and were compared against published repertoires and the VDJdb database. In-frame beta chains were kept once TCRdb had trimmed the public reads at Q25 with fastp and called clones with MiXCR. For every CDR3 protein sequence, its rows merge into one entry that carries the most common genes and DNA. The V and J calls come from TCRdb's annotation, not from the publication. The sample yields about 250,000 distinct CDR3 sequences; 40% to 50% were counted once. Approximately 7.8% of the sample goes to the ten largest clones.

This clonotype was recorded a few times. Its antigen has not been determined. No base-level quality is on record; no much larger clone is a single base apart. Patients chosen for sequencing had shown expansion of CD8+CD57+ cells by flow cytometry. Severe acquired aplastic anemia was diagnosed in all patients according to International Study of Aplastic Anemia and Agranulocytosis and Camitta criteria. Patients had received no therapy at the time of blood sampling. The study deep-sequenced TCR repertoires of sorted CD4+ and CD8+ blood T cells from severe aplastic anemia patients and healthy subjects. In the USA, patient enrollment took place under clinicaltrials.gov protocols 00001620, 01623167, 00001397, 00071045, 00081523 and 00961064. Ficoll-Paque density gradient centrifugation was used to isolate peripheral blood mononuclear cells. Before DNA extraction, CD4+ and CD8+ T cells were sorted with FACS or magnetic beads.

Compared with germline, V lacks 3 bases and J lacks 6 bases; bases without a gene match: 3. The germline V gene (reference sequence) specifies GTSNPN as CDR1 and SVGIG as CDR2. The CDR3 runs 13 residues from the cysteine to the phenylalanine. The only DNA kept is the CDR3, 39 bases in frame from the first base. The chain is made from TRBV30 and TRBJ1-1; TRBD1 fits 11 bases in the junction. The sequence came from a human donor with aplastic anemia. Material for sequencing was sorted CD4+, CD8+, or CD8+CD57+ T cells (not recorded which) from PBMCs. The CDR3: CAWRPGQGAEAFF. Here is the DNA: TGTGCCTGGAGGCCGGGACAGGGGGCTGAAGCTTTCTTT. The CDR3 plus the reference TRBV30 and TRBJ1-1 genes for the other parts give the full variable domain: SQTIHQWPATLVQPVGSPLSLECTVEGTSNPNLYWYRQAAGRGLQLLFYSVGIGQISSEVPQNLSASRPQDRQFILSSKKLLLSDSGFYLCAWRPGQGAEAFFGQGTRLTVV.